Shown below are 3 T cell receptor beta chains from a single sample sequenced in a study of cytomegalovirus exposure and HLA in healthy donors. With 60 Vbeta and 13 Jbeta primers, the PCR was carried out. TCRdb's table, derived via immunoSEQ multiplex PCR, lists solely in-frame clones and lacks some. Of roughly 80,000 clones listed, 65% to 70% are singletons. The sequenced sample consisted of PBMCs. All receptors derive from a woman aged 45 to 65 in good health and CMV-seropositive.

This clone has just a few counts. The chain uses TRBV11-2 and TRBJ1-4, with a tentative D call TRBD1 (6 bases). CDR3 size: 15 residues. Trimming removed 1 base from V and 4 bases from J, with 10 bases in between. Germline V lookup: CDR1 SGHAT, CDR2 FQNNGV. The CDR3 coding sequence is TGTGCCAGCAGCTTAGGCCACAGGGATAATGAAAAACTGTTTTTT. Residues: CASSLGHRDNEKLFF. The variable domain in full, completed from reference TRBV11-2 and TRBJ1-4, reads EAGVAQSPRYKIIEKRQSVAFWCNPISGHATLYWYQQILGQGPKLLIQFQNNGVVDDSQLPKDRFSAERLKGVDSTLKIQPAKLEDSAVYLCASSLGHRDNEKLFFGSGTQLSVL.

This chain uses TRBV6-6 with TRBJ2-3; 8 bases line up with TRBD2. Germline trimming cut 6 bases from V and 1 base from J; bases unmatched to any gene: 6. The CDR3 runs 15 residues. From germline, CDR1 is MNHNY and CDR2 SVGAGI (reference sequence). This CDR3 reads CASRERAGGTDTQYF. CDR3 nucleotides: TGTGCCAGCAGGGAACGAGCGGGGGGCACAGATACGCAGTATTTT.

V is TRBV19 and J is TRBJ1-1, with 9 nucleotides matching TRBD1. Germline V lookup: CDR1 LNHDA, CDR2 SQIVND (reference sequence). The J segment lost 5 bases and the V segment lost 6 bases, leaving 7 bases of the junction unmatched. The CDR3 consists of 14 residues. The CDR3 DNA reads as TGTGCCAGTAGACTGGACAGGGGAGGAACTGAAGCTTTCTTT. Its translation is CASRLDRGGTEAFF.